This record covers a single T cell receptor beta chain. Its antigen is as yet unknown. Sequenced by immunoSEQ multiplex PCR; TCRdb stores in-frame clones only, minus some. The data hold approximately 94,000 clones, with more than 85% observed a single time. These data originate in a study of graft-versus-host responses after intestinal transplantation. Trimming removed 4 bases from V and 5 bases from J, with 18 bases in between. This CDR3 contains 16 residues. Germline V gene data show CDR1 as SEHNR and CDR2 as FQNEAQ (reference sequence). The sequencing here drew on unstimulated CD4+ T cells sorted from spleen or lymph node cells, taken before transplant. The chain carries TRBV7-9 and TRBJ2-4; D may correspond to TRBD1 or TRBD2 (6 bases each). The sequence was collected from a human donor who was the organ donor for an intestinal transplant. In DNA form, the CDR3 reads TGTGCCAGCAGCTCCAGACGGGGGACACCTGAAAACATTCAGTACTTC. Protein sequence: CASSSRRGTPENIQYF.